The 19 T cell receptor beta chains below were found in one sample sequenced in a study of cytomegalovirus exposure and HLA in healthy donors. The PCR contained 60 Vbeta and 13 Jbeta primers. Generated by immunoSEQ multiplex PCR, the TCRdb table keeps only in-frame clones and is missing some. The sample contains 65,000 to 85,000 clones, roughly 65% of which appear only once. The sample was PBMCs. These receptors came from a woman in her 30s in good health and CMV-seronegative.

The chain uses TRBV28 and TRBJ1-3, with no clear D. The germline V and J ends were trimmed by 8 bases and 4 bases, with 9 bases remaining between them. The CDR3 is 12 residues long. Germline V CDR1 and CDR2: MDHEN, SYDVKM. The CDR3 nucleotides are TGTGCCAGCCGCACGGGGGGAAACACCATATATTTT. Amino acids: CASRTGGNTIYF.

The chain recombines TRBV5-1 with TRBJ2-7; 7 positions match TRBD1. The CDR3 loop spans 13 amino acids. Germline-derived CDR1 and CDR2 are SGHRS and YFSETQ. The V segment lost 4 bases and the J segment 5 bases; nucleotides outside the gene matches: 6. The CDR3 coding sequence is TGCGCCAGCAGCCTAGGGGGCGCGGACGAGCAGTACTTC. Translation: CASSLGGADEQYF.

The chain carries TRBV18 and TRBJ1-6; a weak D match, TRBD1 (5 bases). V dropped 3 bases and J dropped 6 bases, with 12 bases sitting between them. This CDR3 has 15 residues. The germline gives CDR1 KGHSH, CDR2 LQKENI. The CDR3 sequence: CASSPMGGVNSPLHF. In DNA form, the CDR3 reads TGTGCCAGCTCACCTATGGGAGGGGTTAATTCACCCCTCCACTTT.

V is TRBV15 and J is TRBJ2-1; 12 nucleotides line up with TRBD2. Trimming at V came to 1 base and at J to 5 bases, leaving 12 bases not matched to a gene. The CDR3 loop spans 19 amino acids. Germline V lookup: CDR1 LNHNV, CDR2 YYDKDF (reference sequence). The CDR3 is CATSRVGTWTSGVNNEQFF. The CDR3 DNA follows: TGTGCCACCAGCAGAGTTGGCACGTGGACTAGCGGGGTTAACAATGAGCAGTTCTTC.

Comments on this clone: One end of the junction is discordant with germline, which a read error may explain. In the same sample, other DNA sequences code for this CDR3. The V gene is TRBV9, the J gene TRBJ2-2, with a possible D match to TRBD1 (5 bases). CDR3 length: 15 amino acids. Germline CDR1 SGDLS, CDR2 YYNGEE. This CDR3 is CASSVAHSGTGELFF. In nucleotides, the CDR3 is TGCGCCAGCAGCGTAGCCCATTCAGGGACCGGGGAGCTGTTTTTT.

This sequence joins TRBV9 and TRBJ1-1; unclear D gene. The CDR3 is 13 residues long. V gave up 0 bases and J gave up 3 bases, with 6 bases separating them. CDR1 is SGDLS and CDR2 is YYNGEE in the germline V gene. CDR3 bases: TGTGCCAGCAGCGTAGGAGTGGACACTGAAGCTTTCTTT. Translation: CASSVGVDTEAFF.

The chain carries TRBV11-3 and TRBJ2-7; 8 positions agree with TRBD1. The germline CDR1 and CDR2 sequences are SGHNT and YENEEA. With 3 bases clipped from V and 2 bases from J, the junction kept 3 bases outside the gene matches. CDR3 length equals 14 residues. CDR3 residues: CASSLRDRTYEQYF. The CDR3 coding sequence is TGTGCCAGCAGCTTGAGGGACAGGACCTACGAGCAGTACTTC.

V gene TRBV2 combines with J gene TRBJ1-2, with D unresolved. V was shortened by 6 bases and J by 5 bases, with 19 bases between the two germline ends. Germline values: CDR1 SNHLY, CDR2 FYNNEI. The CDR3 runs 15 residues. CDR3 in amino acids: CASSDSTRVGYGYTF. CDR3 DNA sequence: TGTGCCAGCAGCGACTCAACACGAGTTGGATATGGCTACACCTTC.

The J gene is TRBJ2-7, the V gene TRBV19, with TRBD1 matching 10 bases. CDR3 length: 15 residues. Per the germline V gene, CDR1 is LNHDA and CDR2 is SQIVND (reference sequence). With V trimmed by 6 bases and J by 3 bases, 8 bases remained unmatched. The CDR3 DNA follows: TGTGCCAGTAGCTTAGCGGGACAGGGGATCTACGAGCAGTACTTC. Its translation is CASSLAGQGIYEQYF.

The CDR3 loop reads CASSEPAQGIYGYTF. CDR3 coding DNA: TGCGCCAGCAGTGAACCGGCCCAGGGAATCTATGGCTACACCTTC. The chain recombines TRBV10-2 with TRBJ1-2, with a weak D call TRBD1 (5 bases). This CDR3 spans 15 amino acids. V lost 3 bases, J lost 4 bases, and 15 bases lay in between. Germline V gives CDR1 WSHSY, CDR2 SAAADI.

In this sample, this clone turned up a few times. The CDR3 spells CASRRGGTSNEQFF. The CDR3 nucleotides read TGTGCCAGCAGGAGGGGGGGGACGTCTAATGAGCAGTTCTTC. The chain links TRBV11-3 to TRBJ2-1, with D perhaps TRBD2 (7 bases). Germline V lookup: CDR1 SGHNT, CDR2 YENEEA. The V end lost 6 bases, the J end lost 7 bases, and 16 bases lay between the germline ends. The CDR3 contains 14 residues.

This clone has more than one count but fewer than ten. The V and J genes are TRBV5-1 and TRBJ1-2; 7 nucleotides line up with TRBD1. V dropped 0 bases and J dropped 5; count of bases not matched to a gene: 7. This CDR3 is 15 amino acids long. Germline CDR1 is SGHRS and CDR2 is YFSETQ. This CDR3 is CASSLVAGGEYGYTF. In DNA form, the CDR3 reads TGCGCCAGCAGCTTGGTGGCAGGGGGTGAATATGGCTACACCTTC.

This clone was seen a handful of times. J is TRBJ1-3 and V is TRBV28; TRBD1 matches at 8 bases. Germline trimming cut 3 bases from V and 3 bases from J; bases unmatched to any gene: 7. The CDR3 is 16 amino acids. The germline gives CDR1 MDHEN, CDR2 SYDVKM. This CDR3 is CASSFRTGSFGNTIYF. In DNA, the CDR3 is TGTGCCAGCAGTTTTCGGACAGGGTCATTTGGAAACACCATATATTTT.

This clone was recorded a few times. The chain is built from TRBV18 and TRBJ1-4; TRBD1 matches 9 bases. The germline V gene has CDR1 KGHSH and CDR2 LQKENI. This CDR3 has 15 amino acids. V lost 6 bases, J lost 8 bases, and 10 bases stayed unmatched. CDR3 loop: CASSPAGTGNEKLFF. The DNA of the CDR3 is TGTGCCAGCTCCCCCGCCGGGACAGGGAACGAAAAACTGTTTTTT.

The chain carries TRBV5-6 and TRBJ2-5; D is ambiguous. The germline V gene has CDR1 SGHDT and CDR2 YYEEEE. V dropped 1 base and J dropped 1 base, with 8 bases sitting between them. The CDR3 loop spans 14 amino acids. CDR3 protein: CASSLNPLQETQYF. The CDR3 nucleotides read TGTGCCAGCAGCTTGAATCCCCTCCAAGAGACCCAGTACTTC.

In nucleotides, the CDR3 is TGTGCCAGCAGCTTTTTAGCGGGGGGCCGCGCAGATACGCAGTATTTT. Residues: CASSFLAGGRADTQYF. This rearrangement joins TRBV7-3 to TRBJ2-3; 10 bases are a match to TRBD2. The germline gives CDR1 SGHTA, CDR2 FQGTGA. The junction had 7 bases not matched to a gene; V was cut back by 3 bases and J by 4 bases. The CDR3 is 16 amino acids.

This chain joins TRBV9 and TRBJ2-1; 7 bases are shared with TRBD2. This CDR3 spans 16 amino acids. With V trimmed by 0 bases and J by 1 base, 4 bases remained unmatched. Germline CDR1 and CDR2: SGDLS and YYNGEE. The CDR3: CASSVVLGGSYNEQFF. The CDR3 DNA follows: TGTGCCAGCAGCGTAGTTCTGGGGGGGTCCTACAATGAGCAGTTCTTC.

The V call is TRBV29-1, the J call TRBJ2-5; D is unresolved. CDR3 size: 11 residues. Trimming cost V 4 bases and J 5 bases, with 8 bases left between them. From germline, CDR1 is SQVTM and CDR2 ANQGSEA. CDR3 sequence (DNA): TGCAGCGTTGGCGAGAGGGAGACCCAGTACTTC. Amino acid sequence: CSVGERETQYF.

The DNA for the CDR3 is TGTGCCAGCAGTGCGGGACAGGGTAATGAAGCTTTCTTT. Its translation: CASSAGQGNEAFF. The J gene is TRBJ1-1, the V gene TRBV6-5, with TRBD1 matching 9 bases. Germline-derived CDR1 and CDR2 are MNHEY and SVGAGI. The junction had 5 bases not matched to a gene; V was cut back by 5 bases and J by 7 bases. This CDR3 has 13 residues.